The subject of this entry is one T cell receptor (beta chain). The data derive from a study of blood T cell repertoires in COVID-19. Across the whole study: Material from acute and convalescent COVID-19 was sourced from the United States, Italy and Spain.

In the source study's methods: Amplification of reference gene primers was used by the study to estimate nucleated cell counts. The table came from immunoSEQ multiplex PCR; TCRdb's copy has only in-frame clones and leaves some out. Clone size and the V and J calls come from that table; the DNA yielded D and trimming. The sample records about 100,000 clones, 86% being singletons. The sequence was obtained from an elderly man with acute or convalescent COVID-19. The source material was peripheral blood.

The CDR3, as DNA: TGTGCCAGCAGCCTACTCAATGAGCAGTTCTTC. Its protein product is CASSLLNEQFF. The rearrangement links TRBV5-5 to TRBJ2-1; D is undetermined. CDR1 SGHKS and CDR2 YYEKEE come from the germline V gene (reference sequence). There are 11 residues in the CDR3. The V end lost 4 bases, the J end lost 6 bases, and 5 bases lay between the germline ends.